The 25 T cell receptor beta chains listed next were all sequenced from one sample in a study of cytomegalovirus exposure and HLA in healthy donors. TCRdb's table, derived via immunoSEQ multiplex PCR, lists solely in-frame clones and lacks some. The repertoire holds tens of thousands of clones, with roughly nine tenths as singletons. The sample consisted of PBMCs. The receptors shown here come from a woman younger than 30 in good health and CMV-seropositive.

V usage is TRBV4-1 and J usage is TRBJ2-6; TRBD2 matches 10 bases. J gave up 1 base and V 1 base, and 4 bases lay outside the gene matches. This CDR3 has 18 amino acids. Germline values: CDR1 MGHRA, CDR2 YSYEKL. In DNA form, the CDR3 reads TGCGCCAGCAGCCAAGGCCTAGCGGGGGCTTCTGGGGCCAACGTCCTGACTTTC. This translates into CASSQGLAGASGANVLTF.

The chain links TRBV5-1 to TRBJ2-1; 8 bases map to TRBD2. There are 18 residues in the CDR3. Losses at the gene ends were 4 bases for V and 4 bases for J; bases not matched to a gene: 16. CDR1 SGHRS and CDR2 YFSETQ come from the germline V gene. As DNA, the CDR3 is TGCGCCAGCAGCAGGGAAGCGGGGGCCCCGGGTTCGTACAATGAGCAGTTCTTC. Its protein is CASSREAGAPGSYNEQFF. Full variable domain (rest looked up from reference TRBV5-1 and TRBJ2-1): KAGVTQTPRYLIKTRGQQVTLSCSPISGHRSVSWYQQTPGQGLQFLFEYFSETQRNKGNFPGRFSGRQFSNSRSEMNVSTLELGDSALYLCASSREAGAPGSYNEQFFGPGTRLTVL.

This clone has more than one count but fewer than ten. The chain links TRBV14 to TRBJ1-1, with D unclear. V lost 0 bases to trimming and J lost 0 bases, with 2 bases between them. CDR1 and CDR2 from the germline V gene are SGHDN and FVKESK. CDR3 length equals 13 residues. The CDR3 coding sequence is TGTGCCAGCAGCCAAGATATGAACACTGAAGCTTTCTTT. Translating it yields CASSQDMNTEAFF.

This chain connects TRBV7-9 to TRBJ2-2; TRBD2 matches 7 bases. The germline CDR1 and CDR2 sequences are SEHNR and FQNEAQ (reference sequence). There are 15 residues in the CDR3. The ends lost 4 bases at V and 1 base at J; junction bases unmatched: 3. CDR3 sequence (DNA): TGTGCCAGCAGCTCGACTAGCCGGAACACCGGGGAGCTGTTTTTT. Translated: CASSSTSRNTGELFF.

The chain joins TRBV7-9 to TRBJ1-1, with 7 bases lining up with TRBD1. The CDR3 contains 15 residues. Germline CDR1 and CDR2: SEHNR and FQNEAQ (reference sequence). The V gene end was trimmed by 4 bases and the J gene end by 3 bases; junction bases not matched to a gene: 8. As DNA, the CDR3 is TGTGCCAGCAGCTCCCTAGACAGGGACCACACTGAAGCTTTCTTT. Amino acids: CASSSLDRDHTEAFF.

J is TRBJ1-5 and V is TRBV6-5; 10 bases are shared with TRBD1. The junction had 0 bases not matched to a gene; V was cut back by 6 bases and J by 1 base. In germline, CDR1 is MNHEY, CDR2 SVGAGI. The CDR3 runs to 14 residues. CDR3 sequence (DNA): TGTGCCAGCAGGGACAGGGGGAGCAATCAGCCCCAGCATTTT. Translated: CASRDRGSNQPQHF.

The chain has TRBV5-1 and TRBJ2-2, with 9 bases lining up with TRBD1. Germline values: CDR1 SGHRS, CDR2 YFSETQ. This CDR3 comprises 17 residues. V was pared by 4 bases and J by 7 bases, with 14 bases of the junction left unmatched. CDR3 region: CASSRRGTGSNSGELFF. The DNA for the CDR3 is TGCGCCAGCAGCCGGCGGGGGACAGGGAGCAATAGCGGGGAGCTGTTTTTT.

CDR3: CASSLGTGRGAYEQYF. CDR3 nucleotides: TGCGCCAGCAGCTTGGGGACAGGGAGAGGGGCCTACGAGCAGTACTTC. The J gene is TRBJ2-7, the V gene TRBV5-1; 8 nucleotides line up with TRBD1. The length of the CDR3 is 16 residues. V lost 0 bases, J lost 2 bases, and 7 bases stayed unmatched. CDR1 and CDR2 from the germline V gene are SGHRS and YFSETQ.

The chain joins TRBV5-1 to TRBJ1-4; 11 nucleotides match TRBD1. The CDR3 is made up of 15 amino acids. CDR1 and CDR2 (germline): SGHRS, YFSETQ. Trimming cost V 3 bases and J 7 bases; bases outside gene matches: 5. The CDR3 loop is CASSSRDRGTEKLFF. CDR3 DNA sequence: TGCGCCAGCAGCTCGCGGGACAGGGGGACTGAAAAACTGTTTTTT.

The CDR3 coding sequence is TGTGCCAGCAGACGGGACTTCTATGGCTACACCTTC. The encoded protein is CASRRDFYGYTF. V gene TRBV5-6 combines with J gene TRBJ1-2; D is perhaps TRBD1 (5 bases). CDR3 length: 12 amino acids. V lost 5 bases to trimming and J lost 4 bases, with 9 bases between them. Germline V gene sequence: CDR1 SGHDT, CDR2 YYEEEE.

The chain joins TRBV19 to TRBJ1-5; D perhaps matches TRBD1 (5 bases). Trimming stripped 1 base from V and 7 bases from J, with 14 bases between. Germline-derived CDR1 and CDR2 are LNHDA and SQIVND (reference sequence). The CDR3 extends over 15 amino acids. CDR3 residues: CASSIGGRGRQPQHF. The CDR3 DNA reads TGTGCCAGTAGTATAGGTGGAAGGGGCCGGCAGCCCCAGCATTTT.

The chain employs TRBV4-2 and TRBJ2-4; D unresolved. The V end lost 0 bases, the J end lost 0 bases, and 6 bases lay between the germline ends. From germline, CDR1 is LGHNA and CDR2 YNFKEQ. This CDR3 has 15 residues. DNA for the CDR3: TGTGCCAGCAGCCAAGATCCATCAGCCAAAAACATTCAGTACTTC. It codes for CASSQDPSAKNIQYF.

The rearrangement links TRBV11-2 to TRBJ2-2; 7 bases line up with TRBD1. V gave up 3 bases and J gave up 6 bases; unmatched junction bases: 1. The CDR3 spans 13 residues. Germline CDR1 reads SGHAT; CDR2 reads FQNNGV. The CDR3 DNA sequence: TGTGCCAGCAGCTTCGGACAGGCCGGGGAGCTGTTTTTT. Translated, it gives CASSFGQAGELFF.

The CDR3 spells CASSIVVGGNNEQFF. In DNA, the CDR3 is TGTGCCAGTAGTATAGTTGTCGGGGGGAACAATGAGCAGTTCTTC. This sequence joins TRBV19 and TRBJ2-1, with 7 bases aligning to TRBD2. Looked up from germline, CDR1 is LNHDA and CDR2 is SQIVND (reference sequence). The CDR3 is 15 residues long. Trimming cost V 1 base and J 5 bases; bases outside gene matches: 5.

This sequence joins TRBV4-1 and TRBJ2-2; D might be TRBD2 (6 bases). The CDR3 is made up of 17 amino acids. From germline, CDR1 is MGHRA and CDR2 YSYEKL. Trimming removed 3 bases at V and 4 bases at J, with 18 bases between. The CDR3 DNA reads TGCGCCAGCAGCCATGTCGGAGGGGACTCCTTCACCGGGGAGCTGTTTTTT. Translation gives CASSHVGGDSFTGELFF.

This sequence joins TRBV19 and TRBJ2-5; D is possibly TRBD2 (7 bases). The length of the CDR3 is 17 residues. Trimming cost V 4 bases and J 5 bases, with 23 bases left between them. Germline CDR1 is LNHDA and CDR2 is SQIVND (reference sequence). The CDR3 is CASSRLLGTGGRETQYF. CDR3 sequence (DNA): TGTGCCAGTAGTAGGCTTCTAGGGACGGGGGGCCGGGAGACCCAGTACTTC.

In its sample, this clone was seen a few times. This chain uses TRBV10-3 with TRBJ1-2, with TRBD1 as a possible D gene (6 bases). Germline CDR1 ENHRY, CDR2 SYGVKD. Trimming took 2 bases from V and 5 from J, leaving 6 bases between them. The CDR3 totals 12 residues. The CDR3 sequence: CAISEDRYGYTF. CDR3 nucleotides: TGTGCCATCAGTGAGGACAGGTATGGCTACACCTTC.

The rearrangement uses TRBV10-2 and TRBJ2-3, with TRBD1 matching over 9 bases. The CDR3 covers 19 residues. The ends lost 2 bases at V and 2 bases at J; junction bases unmatched: 14. Germline V lookup: CDR1 WSHSY, CDR2 SAAADI. The CDR3 here is CASSENRGHSIKNTDTQYF. The DNA for the CDR3 is TGCGCCAGCAGTGAGAACAGGGGGCATTCAATCAAGAACACAGATACGCAGTATTTT.

The chain combines TRBV9 with TRBJ1-5, with TRBD1 matching 12 bases. The CDR3 has 16 residues. Germline CDR1 reads SGDLS; CDR2 reads YYNGEE. Trimming at V came to 3 bases and at J to 1 base, leaving 2 bases not matched to a gene. In DNA form, the CDR3 reads TGTGCCAGCAGCGAGGGACAGGGGGCGAGCAATCAGCCCCAGCATTTT. It translates to CASSEGQGASNQPQHF.

The V call is TRBV28, the J call TRBJ2-4; unclear D gene. The V gene lost 4 bases and the J gene lost 1 base, with 14 bases spanning the gap. Germline values: CDR1 MDHEN, CDR2 SYDVKM. The CDR3 length is 16 residues. The CDR3 loop reads CASSSRSSGAKNIQYF. The CDR3 DNA is TGTGCCAGCAGTTCCCGGTCGTCCGGGGCCAAAAACATTCAGTACTTC.

The rearrangement links TRBV6-1 to TRBJ1-2; 10 nucleotides line up with TRBD1. Germline V gives CDR1 MNHNS, CDR2 SASEGT. The CDR3 sequence is 13 residues long. The trim removed 4 bases at V and 8 bases at J, leaving 4 bases unmatched. In DNA form, the CDR3 reads TGTGCCAGCAGTGTCGGGACAGGGGACGGCTACACCTTC. This sequence encodes CASSVGTGDGYTF.

The CDR3 spells CAWQTGLGQPQHF. CDR3 nucleotide sequence: TGTGCCTGGCAGACAGGGCTTGGACAGCCCCAGCATTTT. The chain joins TRBV30 to TRBJ1-5; the match to TRBD1 covers 7 bases. Trimming took 5 bases from V and 7 from J; bases not matched to a gene: 8. CDR1 is GTSNPN, CDR2 SVGIG, per germline (reference sequence). The CDR3 runs 13 residues.

This chain joins TRBV5-1 and TRBJ1-1, with 8 positions matching TRBD1. Germline CDR1 and CDR2: SGHRS and YFSETQ. With V trimmed by 4 bases and J by 0 bases, 5 bases remained unmatched. The CDR3 loop spans 15 amino acids. CDR3 sequence reads: CASSSGTGVNTEAFF. The CDR3 DNA is TGCGCCAGCAGCAGTGGGACAGGAGTGAACACTGAAGCTTTCTTT.

CDR3 loop: CASSFASGGVLNTGELFF. CDR3 DNA: TGTGCCAGCAGCTTTGCTAGCGGGGGGGTCCTGAACACCGGGGAGCTGTTTTTT. The chain joins TRBV11-2 to TRBJ2-2; 12 bases match TRBD2. V was clipped by 3 bases and J by 1 base; unmatched bases: 6. CDR1 and CDR2 (germline): SGHAT, FQNNGV. This CDR3 spans 18 amino acids.

The CDR3 nucleotides are TGTGCCAGCTCACCTTCGAGGGATCAGCCCCAGCATTTT. The encoded protein is CASSPSRDQPQHF. This chain joins TRBV18 and TRBJ1-5; D is unresolved. V gave up 3 bases and J gave up 5 bases, with 8 bases separating them. The CDR3 runs to 13 residues. CDR1 and CDR2 (germline): KGHSH, LQKENI.